The T cell receptor beta chain described here comes from a study of blood T cell repertoires in COVID-19. As for the study in general: From T cells, B-cell-depleted T cells, or PBMCs came the material, which was cDNA or gDNA.

Produced via immunoSEQ multiplex PCR; TCRdb's table is partial and in-frame only. This table holds just over 95,000 clones, more than 75% found once. Germline-derived CDR1 and CDR2 are MDHEN and SYDVKM. Deletions cut 5 bases from V and 4 bases from J, with 5 bases between. The CDR3 has 12 amino acids. The source is a man aged 80 or over with acute or convalescent COVID-19. The V and J genes are TRBV28 and TRBJ1-4, with D hard to call. Sequencing was carried out using peripheral blood. CDR3 sequence: CASSPFNEKLFF. As DNA, the CDR3 is TGTGCCAGCAGTCCCTTTAATGAAAAACTGTTTTTT.